The present T cell receptor (beta chain) was sequenced within a study of T cell responses to AZD1222 COVID-19 vaccine. The table came from immunoSEQ multiplex PCR; TCRdb's copy has only in-frame clones and leaves some out. The sample lists tens of thousands of clones, 85% to 95% occurring once. This clone was found a few times. The target antigen is unknown. Study-wide findings and caveats: Sampling that yielded the repertoires occurred only after the peak T cell response.

The specimen was peripheral blood, collected on day 0 of AZD1222 vaccination. The TCR sequence derives from an adult in good health.

The CDR3: CASSPRGGDGYTF. For the CDR3, the DNA is TGTGCCAGCTCACCCCGGGGGGGGGATGGCTACACCTTC. J is TRBJ1-2 and V is TRBV18; TRBD1 is a possible D gene (5 bases). Germline lookup yields CDR1 KGHSH and CDR2 LQKENI. Trimming took 3 bases from V and 6 from J, leaving 11 bases between them. This CDR3 is 13 amino acids long.